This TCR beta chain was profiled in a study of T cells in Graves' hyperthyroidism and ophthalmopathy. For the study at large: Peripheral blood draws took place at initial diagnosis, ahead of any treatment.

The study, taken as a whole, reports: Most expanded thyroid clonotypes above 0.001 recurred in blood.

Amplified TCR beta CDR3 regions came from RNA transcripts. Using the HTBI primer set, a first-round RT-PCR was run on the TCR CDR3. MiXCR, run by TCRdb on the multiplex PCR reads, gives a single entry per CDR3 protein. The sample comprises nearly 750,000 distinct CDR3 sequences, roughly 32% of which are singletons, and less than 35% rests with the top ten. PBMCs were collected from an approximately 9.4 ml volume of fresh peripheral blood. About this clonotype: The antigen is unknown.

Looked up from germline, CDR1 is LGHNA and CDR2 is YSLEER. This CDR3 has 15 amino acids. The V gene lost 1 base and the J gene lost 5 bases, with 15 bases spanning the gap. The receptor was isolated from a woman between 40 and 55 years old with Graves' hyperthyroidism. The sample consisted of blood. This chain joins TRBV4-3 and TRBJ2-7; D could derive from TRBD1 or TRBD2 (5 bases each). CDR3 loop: CASSQVWGRTDEQYF. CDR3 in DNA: TGCGCCAGCAGCCAAGTTTGGGGACGGACCGACGAGCAGTACTTC.